A single sample is the source of the 2 T cell receptor beta chains below, sequenced in a study of cytomegalovirus exposure and HLA in healthy donors. Amplification used 60 Vbeta primers and 13 Jbeta primers. Some clones are missing from TCRdb's copy, which holds only in-frame ones; the method was immunoSEQ multiplex PCR. The sample holds around 200,000 clones; over 65% are singletons and the top ten take about 2.5%. Sequenced sample: PBMCs. The receptors stem from a woman aged 55-70 years in good health and CMV-seropositive.

The sample holds one count of this clone. This sequence joins TRBV19 and TRBJ1-2, with a weak D call TRBD1 (5 bases). CDR3 length: 13 residues. Germline CDR1 reads LNHDA; CDR2 reads SQIVND (reference sequence). The ends were cut back, 4 bases at V and 8 bases at J, with 14 bases in the middle. CDR3 residues: CASSNPTEYGYTF. The DNA for the CDR3 is TGTGCCAGTAGTAACCCGACAGAATACGGCTACACCTTC.

The rearrangement uses TRBV5-8 and TRBJ2-5, with D maybe TRBD1 (6 bases). The germline V gene encodes CDR1 SGHTS and CDR2 YDEGEE. CDR3 length: 13 residues. The V and J ends lost 3 bases and 2 bases respectively, with 8 bases between them. CDR3 bases: TGTGCCAGCAGCTCTGGACAGCAAGAGACCCAGTACTTC. Protein: CASSSGQQETQYF.